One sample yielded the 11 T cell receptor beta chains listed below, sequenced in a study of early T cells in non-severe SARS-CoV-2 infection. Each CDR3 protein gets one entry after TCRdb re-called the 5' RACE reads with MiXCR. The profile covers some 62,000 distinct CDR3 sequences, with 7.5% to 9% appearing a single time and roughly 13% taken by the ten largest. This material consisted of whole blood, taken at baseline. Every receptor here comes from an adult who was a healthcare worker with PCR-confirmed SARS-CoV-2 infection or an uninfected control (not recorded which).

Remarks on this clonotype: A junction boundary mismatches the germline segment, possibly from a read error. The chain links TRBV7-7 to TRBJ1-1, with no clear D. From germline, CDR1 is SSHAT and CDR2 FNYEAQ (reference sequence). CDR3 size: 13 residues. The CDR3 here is CASSFRMDTEAFF. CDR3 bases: TGTGCTAGCAGCTTTCGTATGGACACTGAAGCTTTCTTT.

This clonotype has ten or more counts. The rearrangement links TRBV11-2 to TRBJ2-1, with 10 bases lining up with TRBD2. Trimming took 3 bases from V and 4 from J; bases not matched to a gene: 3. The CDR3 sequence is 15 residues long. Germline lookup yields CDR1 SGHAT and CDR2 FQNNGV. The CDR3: CASSLTSGLYNEQFF. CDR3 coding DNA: TGTGCCAGCAGCTTGACTAGCGGGTTGTACAATGAGCAGTTCTTC.

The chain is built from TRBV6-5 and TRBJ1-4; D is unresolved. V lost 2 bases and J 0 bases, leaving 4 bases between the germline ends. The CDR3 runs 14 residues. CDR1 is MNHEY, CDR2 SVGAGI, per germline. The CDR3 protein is CASSYGTTNEKLFF. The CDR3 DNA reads TGTGCCAGCAGTTACGGGACAACTAATGAAAAACTGTTTTTT.

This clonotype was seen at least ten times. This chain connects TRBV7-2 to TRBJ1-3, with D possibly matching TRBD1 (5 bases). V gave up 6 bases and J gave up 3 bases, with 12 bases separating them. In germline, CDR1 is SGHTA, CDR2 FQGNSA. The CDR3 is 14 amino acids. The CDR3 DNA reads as TGTGCCAGCAGGGTAGGGGCGGTTGGAAACACCATATATTTT. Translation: CASRVGAVGNTIYF. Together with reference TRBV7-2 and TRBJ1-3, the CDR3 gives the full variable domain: GAGVSQSPSNKVTEKGKDVELRCDPISGHTALYWYRQSLGQGLEFLIYFQGNSAPDKSGLPSDRFSAERTGGSVSTLTIQRTQQEDSAVYLCASRVGAVGNTIYFGEGSWLTVV.

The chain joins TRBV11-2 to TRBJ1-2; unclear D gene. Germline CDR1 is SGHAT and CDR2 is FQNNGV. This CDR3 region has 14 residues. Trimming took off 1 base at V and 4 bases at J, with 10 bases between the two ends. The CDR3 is CASSLGADLYGYTF. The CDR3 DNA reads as TGTGCCAGCAGCTTAGGGGCAGACCTCTATGGCTACACCTTC.

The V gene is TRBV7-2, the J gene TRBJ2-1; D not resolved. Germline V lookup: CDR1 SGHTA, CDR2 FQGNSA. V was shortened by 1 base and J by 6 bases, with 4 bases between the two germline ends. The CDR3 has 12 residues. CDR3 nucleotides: TGTGCCAGCAGCTTAGTGGGCAATGAGCAGTTCTTC. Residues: CASSLVGNEQFF.

CDR3 loop: CASSLVAGGNEQYF. The CDR3 DNA follows: TGTGCCAGCAGCTTAGTCGCGGGAGGCAACGAGCAGTACTTC. This chain uses TRBV7-9 with TRBJ2-7; the match to TRBD2 covers 8 bases. V shed 1 base, J shed 5 bases, and the junction held 4 bases outside the gene matches. Looked up from germline, CDR1 is SEHNR and CDR2 is FQNEAQ (reference sequence). The CDR3 consists of 14 residues. Full variable domain (rest looked up from reference TRBV7-9 and TRBJ2-7): DTGVSQNPRHKITKRGQNVTFRCDPISEHNRLYWYRQTLGQGPEFLTYFQNEAQLEKSRLLSDRFSAERPKGSFSTLEIQRTEQGDSAMYLCASSLVAGGNEQYFGPGTRLTVT.

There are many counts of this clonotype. This CDR3 reads CASSRSVFQEQPQHF. CDR3 bases: TGTGCCAGCTCTCGTTCGGTTTTTCAGGAACAGCCCCAGCATTTT. V usage is TRBV7-8 and J usage is TRBJ1-5; D ambiguous. In germline, CDR1 is SGHVS, CDR2 FQNEAQ. Trimming stripped 8 bases from V and 7 bases from J, with 21 bases between. The CDR3 is 15 residues long.

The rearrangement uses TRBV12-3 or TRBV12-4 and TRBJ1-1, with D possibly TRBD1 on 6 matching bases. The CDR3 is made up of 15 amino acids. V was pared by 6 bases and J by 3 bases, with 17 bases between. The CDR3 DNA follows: TGTGCCAGCAGATTTGGGGGCCCCTTACACACTGAAGCTTTCTTT. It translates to CASRFGGPLHTEAFF.

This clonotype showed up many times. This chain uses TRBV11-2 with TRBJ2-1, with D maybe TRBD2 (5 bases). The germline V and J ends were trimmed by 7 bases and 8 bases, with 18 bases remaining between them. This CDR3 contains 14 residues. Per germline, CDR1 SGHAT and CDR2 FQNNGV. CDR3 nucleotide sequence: TGTGCCAGCACCCCCCAGACGACTACCCATGAGCAGTTCTTC. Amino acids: CASTPQTTTHEQFF.

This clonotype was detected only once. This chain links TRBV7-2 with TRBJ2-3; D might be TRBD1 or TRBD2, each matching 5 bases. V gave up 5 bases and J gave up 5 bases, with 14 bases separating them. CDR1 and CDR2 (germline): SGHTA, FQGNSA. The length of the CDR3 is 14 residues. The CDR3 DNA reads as TGTGCCAGCAGCCTTGGGGGACCCGGAGATACGCAGTATTTT. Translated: CASSLGGPGDTQYF.